Following are 26 T cell receptor beta chains from one sample sequenced in a study of blood T cell repertoires in COVID-19. Here immunoSEQ multiplex PCR was the method, and the copy in TCRdb shows in-frame clones only, minus some. The sample includes tens of thousands of clones, 82% seen only once; the top ten take more than 4%. Sequenced: peripheral blood. All receptors come from a woman aged 55-70 years with acute or convalescent COVID-19.

This chain uses TRBV11-2 with TRBJ2-6; maybe TRBD1 (6 bases). The CDR3 consists of 17 residues. The V end was cut by 5 bases, the J end by 2 bases, with 16 bases between. CDR1 and CDR2 (germline): SGHAT, FQNNGV. The CDR3 is CASSTTGVLAGANVLTF. CDR3 coding DNA: TGTGCCAGCAGCACGACAGGCGTGTTGGCTGGGGCCAACGTCCTGACTTTC.

The chain joins TRBV30 to TRBJ2-2; D is possibly TRBD2 (7 bases). Germline V lookup: CDR1 GTSNPN, CDR2 SVGIG (reference sequence). The CDR3 has 16 residues. The V and J ends lost 3 bases and 5 bases respectively, with 19 bases between them. The CDR3 DNA reads as TGTGCCTGGAGGCTTGGCGGGGGCTTCCGTACCGGGGAGCTGTTTTTT. It translates to CAWRLGGGFRTGELFF.

This clone was seen only a few times. The chain carries TRBV29-1 and TRBJ2-1, with TRBD1 matching over 10 bases. V was clipped by 4 bases and J by 0 bases; unmatched bases: 9. Germline CDR1 reads SQVTM; CDR2 reads ANQGSEA. The CDR3 is 17 amino acids. The CDR3 DNA sequence: TGCAGCGTTGCTGACAGGGGGCCTTTGAGCTCCTACAATGAGCAGTTCTTC. Amino acids: CSVADRGPLSSYNEQFF.

The chain uses TRBV11-3 and TRBJ2-2, with D uncertain. Germline-derived CDR1 and CDR2 are SGHNT and YENEEA. Trimming took off 5 bases at V and 1 base at J, with 5 bases between the two ends. The CDR3 has 13 residues. As DNA, the CDR3 is TGTGCCAGCAGCGTTATGAACACCGGGGAGCTGTTTTTT. It encodes CASSVMNTGELFF.

This clone appeared once. This chain uses TRBV4-1 with TRBJ2-7; D is possibly TRBD2 (5 bases). The CDR3 has 15 amino acids. Germline V gene sequence: CDR1 MGHRA, CDR2 YSYEKL. V gave up 2 bases and J gave up 3 bases, with 14 bases separating them. The CDR3 coding sequence is TGCGCCAGCAGCCAACAACGGGATTTAAGCTACGAGCAGTACTTC. This translates into CASSQQRDLSYEQYF.

The chain recombines TRBV18 with TRBJ1-5; 8 bases are shared with TRBD1. The CDR3 has 15 amino acids. The germline V gene encodes CDR1 KGHSH and CDR2 LQKENI. V shed 3 bases, J shed 2 bases, and the junction held 3 bases outside the gene matches. CDR3 sequence reads: CASSPGQAGNQPQHF. In nucleotides, the CDR3 is TGTGCCAGCTCACCGGGACAGGCCGGCAATCAGCCCCAGCATTTT.

The rearrangement uses TRBV7-9 and TRBJ2-5; 9 bases match TRBD1. Trimming at V came to 1 base and at J to 0 bases, leaving 0 bases not matched to a gene. CDR3 length equals 15 residues. Germline V gene lookup returns CDR1 SEHNR and CDR2 FQNEAQ (reference sequence). The CDR3 DNA follows: TGTGCCAGCAGCTTAGGGGACAGGGACCAAGAGACCCAGTACTTC. It codes for CASSLGDRDQETQYF.

The table lists this clone with a few counts. This chain joins TRBV27 and TRBJ2-3; 7 bases match TRBD2. Unmatched junction bases numbered 9, after V lost 2 bases and J lost 4 bases. Germline values: CDR1 MNHEY, CDR2 SMNVEV (reference sequence). This CDR3 contains 16 residues. The DNA for the CDR3 is TGTGCCAGCAGTTTAAAGGTCGGGAGGAGAGCAGATACGCAGTATTTT. Translating gives CASSLKVGRRADTQYF.

This clone has more than one count but fewer than ten. The chain uses TRBV7-2 and TRBJ2-7; D possibly corresponds to TRBD2 (5 bases). This CDR3 spans 14 amino acids. The V gene's germline CDR1 is SGHTA and CDR2 FQGNSA. Trimming shortened V by 4 bases and J by 2 bases, and 12 bases separated the two germline ends. CDR3 sequence: CASSSQEGTYEQYF. The CDR3 coding sequence is TGTGCCAGCAGCTCCCAAGAGGGCACCTACGAGCAGTACTTC. The variable domain in full, completed from reference TRBV7-2 and TRBJ2-7, reads GAGVSQSPSNKVTEKGKDVELRCDPISGHTALYWYRQSLGQGLEFLIYFQGNSAPDKSGLPSDRFSAERTGGSVSTLTIQRTQQEDSAVYLCASSSQEGTYEQYFGPGTRLTVT.

This chain links TRBV24-1 with TRBJ2-2; possible D gene TRBD1, 5 bases. V was clipped by 4 bases and J by 5 bases, with 7 bases between them. Germline V CDR1 and CDR2: KGHDR, SFDVKD. The CDR3 covers 13 residues. The CDR3 DNA sequence: TGTGCCACCAGTGAAGGGGTGACCGGGGAGCTGTTTTTT. It yields the protein CATSEGVTGELFF.

Points on this clone: One junction end does not reproduce the germline sequence, and a read error may be involved. This rearrangement joins TRBV6-1 to TRBJ1-2; maybe TRBD1 (5 bases). CDR1 and CDR2 (germline): MNHNS, SASEGT. This CDR3 spans 15 amino acids. Written as DNA, the CDR3 is TGTGCCAGCACTGAAACCGGGACGGCGGGAGGAGGCTACACCTTC. Amino acids: CASTETGTAGGGYTF.

The rearrangement uses TRBV29-1 and TRBJ1-2; D is possibly TRBD1 (5 bases). Deletions cut 3 bases from V and 8 bases from J, with 13 bases between. CDR3 length: 12 amino acids. Germline V gives CDR1 SQVTM, CDR2 ANQGSEA. The CDR3 DNA follows: TGCAGCGTTGATCATGGAGGGGAAGGCTACACCTTC. Protein sequence: CSVDHGGEGYTF.

The chain uses TRBV6-2 or TRBV6-3 and TRBJ1-5, with 9 bases matching TRBD1. CDR1 MNHEY and CDR2 SVGEGT come from the germline V gene. This CDR3 has 15 amino acids. The junction had 9 bases not matched to a gene; V was cut back by 6 bases and J by 6 bases. The CDR3 is CASSRPGTGSQPQHF. The CDR3, as DNA: TGTGCCAGCAGCAGACCCGGGACAGGGAGTCAGCCCCAGCATTTT.

This chain connects TRBV5-8 to TRBJ1-5; D ambiguous. Germline CDR1 reads SGHTS; CDR2 reads YDEGEE. The CDR3 has 13 amino acids. The DNA for the CDR3 is TGTGCTAGCGGTAGATATAGCAATCAGCCCCAGCATTTT. It encodes CASGRYSNQPQHF. The full variable domain, completed using reference TRBV5-8 and TRBJ1-5, is EAGVTQSPTHLIKTRGQQATLRCSPISGHTSVYWYQQALGLGLQFLLWYDEGEERNRGNFPPRFSGRQFPNYSSELNVNALELEDSALYLCASGRYSNQPQHFGDGTRLSIL.

This rearrangement joins TRBV12-3 or TRBV12-4 to TRBJ2-7; TRBD2 matches 10 bases. V shed 3 bases and J 5 bases; nucleotides not matched to a gene: 1. This CDR3 has 13 amino acids. The CDR3 DNA reads TGTGCCAGCAGTTTGCTAGCGGGAGACGAGCAGTACTTC. Amino acid sequence: CASSLLAGDEQYF.

The chain couples TRBV19 to TRBJ1-4; D possibly corresponds to TRBD1 (6 bases). This CDR3 has 15 amino acids. Per germline, CDR1 LNHDA and CDR2 SQIVND (reference sequence). The ends were cut back, 4 bases at V and 7 bases at J, with 16 bases in the middle. The CDR3 sequence is CASSTYRERGEKLFF. CDR3 nucleotides: TGTGCCAGTAGTACGTACAGGGAAAGGGGTGAAAAACTGTTTTTT.

The chain carries TRBV5-1 and TRBJ1-6, with TRBD1 identical over 7 bases. Germline CDR1 reads SGHRS; CDR2 reads YFSETQ. The CDR3 is 15 amino acids. J lost 6 bases, V lost 5 bases, and 8 bases had no gene match. CDR3 protein: CASRQNRGGNSPLHF. CDR3 bases: TGCGCCAGCAGGCAGAACAGGGGCGGTAATTCACCCCTCCACTTT. Using reference TRBV5-1 and TRBJ1-6 for the parts outside the CDR3, the full variable domain is KAGVTQTPRYLIKTRGQQVTLSCSPISGHRSVSWYQQTPGQGLQFLFEYFSETQRNKGNFPGRFSGRQFSNSRSEMNVSTLELGDSALYLCASRQNRGGNSPLHFGNGTRLTVT.

The V and J genes are TRBV6-6 and TRBJ2-1, with 9 bases identical to TRBD1. The CDR3 totals 15 residues. With 6 bases clipped from V and 8 bases from J, the junction kept 11 bases outside the gene matches. From germline, CDR1 is MNHNY and CDR2 SVGAGI (reference sequence). The CDR3: CASRPSGTGWDEQFF. In DNA, the CDR3 is TGTGCCAGCAGACCTTCTGGGACAGGGTGGGATGAGCAGTTCTTC.

The rearrangement links TRBV2 to TRBJ2-7; 11 nucleotides match TRBD1. V gave up 4 bases and J gave up 6 bases; unmatched junction bases: 5. Germline CDR1 is SNHLY and CDR2 is FYNNEI. The CDR3 is 14 residues long. As DNA, the CDR3 is TGTGCCAGCAGTGGAGGACAGGGGGCCGGCGAGCAGTACTTC. As protein: CASSGGQGAGEQYF.

The genes are TRBV4-2 and TRBJ2-7, with TRBD1 identical over 9 bases. Losses at the gene ends were 0 bases for V and 6 bases for J; bases not matched to a gene: 9. The germline gives CDR1 LGHNA, CDR2 YNFKEQ. CDR3 length: 16 amino acids. The CDR3 sequence is CASSQDRGTGRAEQYF. DNA of the CDR3: TGTGCCAGCAGCCAAGATCGGGGGACAGGGCGTGCCGAGCAGTACTTC.

This clone has a single count. This chain uses TRBV20-1 with TRBJ1-3; TRBD1 matches 10 bases. The CDR3 runs to 14 residues. Germline V gene sequence: CDR1 DFQATT, CDR2 SNEGSKA (reference sequence). Trimming cost V 4 bases and J 4 bases; bases outside gene matches: 4. This CDR3 is CSAIDRGQGNTIYF. The DNA of the CDR3 is TGCAGTGCTATTGACAGGGGGCAAGGAAACACCATATATTTT.

V is TRBV9 and J is TRBJ1-6; D is possibly TRBD1 (5 bases). Germline lookup yields CDR1 SGDLS and CDR2 YYNGEE. This CDR3 has 13 residues. Trimming pared 6 bases from V and 10 bases from J, leaving 14 bases between. CDR3 sequence (DNA): TGTGCCAGCACCGGGGGGAGGGACTCACCCCTCCACTTT. It is translated as CASTGGRDSPLHF. Full variable domain (rest looked up from reference TRBV9 and TRBJ1-6): DSGVTQTPKHLITATGQRVTLRCSPRSGDLSVYWYQQSLDQGLQFLIQYYNGEERAKGNILERFSAQQFPDLHSELNLSSLELGDSALYFCASTGGRDSPLHFGNGTRLTVT.

The J gene is TRBJ1-2, the V gene TRBV7-9; unclear D gene. Trimming took 2 bases from V and 2 from J, leaving 6 bases between them. The CDR3 spans 13 residues. Germline CDR1 SEHNR, CDR2 FQNEAQ (reference sequence). As DNA, the CDR3 is TGTGCCAGCAGCTTAAGCCGGAACTATGGCTACACCTTC. It specifies CASSLSRNYGYTF.

This sequence joins TRBV5-1 and TRBJ1-6; D uncertain. The V and J ends lost 4 bases and 9 bases respectively, with 23 bases between them. Germline CDR1 SGHRS, CDR2 YFSETQ. This CDR3 has 17 amino acids. The CDR3 nucleotides read TGCGCCAGCAGCCCCGGTATAGTGCGTGGGCGTCGTTCACCCCTCCACTTT. Translating gives CASSPGIVRGRRSPLHF.

This chain uses TRBV28 with TRBJ2-7; D gene uncertain. This CDR3 comprises 12 residues. Germline CDR1 reads MDHEN; CDR2 reads SYDVKM. The ends were cut back, 5 bases at V and 3 bases at J, with 8 bases in the middle. The chain's CDR3 is CASSPVNYEQYF. The CDR3 coding sequence is TGTGCCAGCAGTCCCGTTAACTACGAGCAGTACTTC.

The chain employs TRBV3-1 (or the pseudogene TRBV3-2) and TRBJ2-2; 8 bases align to TRBD1. The V segment lost 6 bases and the J segment 6 bases; nucleotides outside the gene matches: 3. The CDR3 has 13 amino acids. The germline V gene encodes CDR1 LGHDT and CDR2 YNNKEL (reference sequence). The chain's CDR3 is CASSLQGAGELFF. The DNA of the CDR3 is TGTGCCAGCAGTCTACAGGGGGCCGGGGAGCTGTTTTTT.